Following are 25 T cell receptor beta chains from one sample sequenced in a study of cytomegalovirus exposure and HLA in healthy donors. 13 Jbeta primers and 60 Vbeta primers were used for the PCR. The repertoire was sequenced with immunoSEQ multiplex PCR; TCRdb's copy has only in-frame clones and lacks some. The sample records 100,000 to 150,000 clones, about four fifths being singletons. Sequenced sample: PBMCs. Source of these receptors: a woman aged 45 to 65 in good health and CMV-seropositive.

The CDR3 loop reads CASTGGRTYEQYF. The CDR3 DNA reads as TGTGCCAGCACGGGGGGGCGAACGTACGAGCAGTACTTC. The chain couples TRBV6-6 to TRBJ2-7, with TRBD2 matching 8 bases. The germline V gene has CDR1 MNHNY and CDR2 SVGAGI (reference sequence). Trimming removed 7 bases from V and 4 bases from J; junction bases left unmatched: 6. The CDR3 covers 13 residues.

This clone was found a few times. The V gene is TRBV7-6, the J gene TRBJ2-7, with TRBD2 matching over 10 bases. CDR1 and CDR2 (germline): SGHVS, FNYEAQ. The CDR3 contains 15 residues. Trimming removed 7 bases from V and 1 base from J; junction bases left unmatched: 7. For the CDR3, the DNA is TGTGCCAGCATGCCTAGCGGGGGCCTATCCTACGAGCAGTACTTC. Its protein is CASMPSGGLSYEQYF.

The chain links TRBV6-5 to TRBJ1-2; D gene unclear. Germline V lookup: CDR1 MNHEY, CDR2 SVGAGI. This CDR3 is built from 12 residues. Trimming removed 3 bases from V and 1 base from J, with 3 bases in between. DNA for the CDR3: TGTGCCAGCAGTTATTATAACTATGGCTACACCTTC. This translates into CASSYYNYGYTF.

The chain uses TRBV11-1 and TRBJ2-6; 9 bases are shared with TRBD2. This CDR3 comprises 17 residues. CDR1 is SGHAT and CDR2 is FQDESV in the germline V gene (reference sequence). The V and J ends lost 5 bases and 0 bases, in that order; junction bases with no gene match: 5. The CDR3, as DNA: TGTGCCAGCAGCAGGCTAGCGGGACCCTCTGGGGCCAACGTCCTGACTTTC. It is translated as CASSRLAGPSGANVLTF.

The rearrangement uses TRBV6-5 and TRBJ2-1, with D tentatively TRBD2 (6 bases). Germline loops: CDR1 MNHEY, CDR2 SVGAGI. This CDR3 is built from 14 residues. Trimming shortened V by 4 bases and J by 2 bases, and 9 bases separated the two germline ends. The CDR3 coding sequence is TGTGCCAGCAGTTTCGGGACTCCCTACAATGAGCAGTTCTTC. This codes for CASSFGTPYNEQFF.

This rearrangement joins TRBV20-1 to TRBJ2-1; unclear D gene. CDR3 length: 9 amino acids. The germline V and J ends were trimmed by 3 bases and 9 bases, with 3 bases remaining between them. Germline V gene data show CDR1 as DFQATT and CDR2 as SNEGSKA (reference sequence). The DNA for the CDR3 is TGCAGTGCTAGCTTTGAGCAGTTCTTC. Its translation: CSASFEQFF.

This clone was recorded only once. J is TRBJ2-7 and V is TRBV29-1, with D possibly matching TRBD2 (5 bases). Looked up from germline, CDR1 is SQVTM and CDR2 is ANQGSEA. The CDR3 is made up of 14 amino acids. The germline V and J ends were trimmed by 5 bases and 0 bases, with 14 bases remaining between them. DNA for the CDR3: TGCAGCGTTTCCAGAAGGACTGGCTCCTACGAGCAGTACTTC. Its protein is CSVSRRTGSYEQYF.

In this sample, this clone turned up a few times. V gene TRBV6-6 combines with J gene TRBJ1-3; 7 nucleotides agree with TRBD1. The CDR3 contains 15 residues. V lost 6 bases to trimming and J lost 0 bases; unmatched junction nucleotides: 5. Germline V gene lookup returns CDR1 MNHNY and CDR2 SVGAGI (reference sequence). In DNA, the CDR3 is TGTGCCAGCAGGCGAACAGGGGACTCTGGAAACACCATATATTTT. Translation gives CASRRTGDSGNTIYF.

The rearrangement joins TRBV2 to TRBJ1-2; D might be TRBD1 (6 bases). Germline V gene lookup returns CDR1 SNHLY and CDR2 FYNNEI. The CDR3 totals 13 residues. V was shortened by 2 bases and J by 4 bases, with 8 bases between the two germline ends. The CDR3 DNA sequence: TGTGCCAGCAGTGAAACAGGGACCTATGGCTACACCTTC. Protein: CASSETGTYGYTF.

V is TRBV6-6 and J is TRBJ2-7, with a weak D call TRBD1 (6 bases). Trimming removed 1 base at V and 5 bases at J, with 15 bases between. The CDR3 loop spans 15 amino acids. Germline V gene data show CDR1 as MNHNY and CDR2 as SVGAGI (reference sequence). CDR3 in amino acids: CASSYWGPTGDEQYF. CDR3 nucleotides: TGTGCCAGCAGTTACTGGGGGCCCACCGGGGACGAGCAGTACTTC.

This clone has just a few counts. The chain uses TRBV7-9 and TRBJ2-7; D is perhaps TRBD2 (6 bases). The CDR3 has 14 residues. Per germline, CDR1 SEHNR and CDR2 FQNEAQ (reference sequence). The V and J ends lost 5 bases and 2 bases respectively, with 13 bases between them. CDR3: CASSPEGHTYEQYF. As DNA, the CDR3 is TGTGCCAGCAGCCCGGAGGGCCATACCTACGAGCAGTACTTC.

J is TRBJ1-2 and V is TRBV6-1; unclear D gene. The germline V gene has CDR1 MNHNS and CDR2 SASEGT. V gave up 3 bases and J gave up 0 bases, with 11 bases separating them. The CDR3 loop spans 15 amino acids. DNA for the CDR3: TGTGCCAGCAGTGAGAAAGTACTTTCTAACTATGGCTACACCTTC. It specifies CASSEKVLSNYGYTF.

The rearrangement uses TRBV27 and TRBJ2-1, with D possibly being TRBD2 (6 bases). This CDR3 contains 16 residues. Trimming shortened V by 2 bases and J by 0 bases, and 11 bases separated the two germline ends. Germline V gives CDR1 MNHEY, CDR2 SMNVEV (reference sequence). The CDR3 here is CASSLGPGSSYNEQFF. The CDR3 DNA is TGTGCCAGCAGTTTAGGCCCCGGGAGCTCCTACAATGAGCAGTTCTTC.

The chain recombines TRBV6-1 with TRBJ2-3; D is unresolved. Trimming stripped 4 bases from V and 8 bases from J, with 4 bases between. The CDR3 length is 10 residues. CDR1 and CDR2 from the germline V gene are MNHNS and SASEGT. The CDR3 reads CASSAGTQYF. In DNA, the CDR3 is TGTGCCAGCAGTGCGGGTACGCAGTATTTT.

The V gene is TRBV7-2, the J gene TRBJ2-7, with 11 bases fitting TRBD2. The germline V gene encodes CDR1 SGHTA and CDR2 FQGNSA. The CDR3 consists of 15 residues. Trimming removed 6 bases from V and 2 bases from J; junction bases left unmatched: 6. Written as DNA, the CDR3 is TGTGCCAGCAGTTCCATAGCGGGGGGGCCCTACGAGCAGTACTTC. Translated: CASSSIAGGPYEQYF.

This chain uses TRBV18 with TRBJ2-7; D possibly corresponds to TRBD1 (5 bases). The CDR3 sequence is 17 residues long. The germline CDR1 and CDR2 sequences are KGHSH and LQKENI. V lost 3 bases to trimming and J lost 2 bases, with 20 bases between them. The CDR3 DNA is TGTGCCAGCTCACCTCCCCAGGGTTCCAATTTCACCTACGAGCAGTACTTC. Amino acid sequence: CASSPPQGSNFTYEQYF.

The chain couples TRBV11-2 to TRBJ2-7, with D possibly matching TRBD2 (5 bases). Germline CDR1 is SGHAT and CDR2 is FQNNGV. The CDR3 is made up of 15 amino acids. V dropped 5 bases and J dropped 7 bases, with 21 bases sitting between them. In DNA form, the CDR3 reads TGTGCCAGCAGCCAAAACCCCGGACTCCACTGGGAGCAGTACTTC. Protein: CASSQNPGLHWEQYF.

J is TRBJ2-5 and V is TRBV5-6; 9 nucleotides match TRBD2. The CDR3 sequence is 13 residues long. CDR1 is SGHDT, CDR2 YYEEEE, per germline. Germline trimming cut 3 bases from V and 5 bases from J; bases unmatched to any gene: 2. CDR3 sequence: CASSSGLAETQYF. Here the CDR3 DNA reads TGTGCCAGCAGCTCTGGACTAGCGGAGACCCAGTACTTC.

The CDR3 sequence: CASSLTANTGELFF. DNA for the CDR3: TGCGCCAGCAGCTTGACGGCGAACACCGGGGAGCTGTTTTTT. This chain joins TRBV5-1 and TRBJ2-2, with unresolved D. Trimming took 1 base from V and 0 from J, leaving 4 bases between them. This CDR3 contains 14 residues. Germline V gene lookup returns CDR1 SGHRS and CDR2 YFSETQ.

This chain uses TRBV2 with TRBJ2-7, with a weak D call TRBD1 (6 bases). This CDR3 comprises 13 residues. Trimming removed 1 base at V and 5 bases at J, with 9 bases between. Germline-derived CDR1 and CDR2 are SNHLY and FYNNEI. CDR3 nucleotides: TGTGCCAGCAGTGAAGTACAGGGCGACGAGCAGTACTTC. This translates into CASSEVQGDEQYF.

This chain uses TRBV6-6 with TRBJ2-1; 10 bases line up with TRBD1. V shed 2 bases, J shed 6 bases, and the junction held 1 base outside the gene matches. The CDR3 is made up of 14 amino acids. Germline-derived CDR1 and CDR2 are MNHNY and SVGAGI (reference sequence). CDR3 in amino acids: CASSYGTGANEQFF. The CDR3 DNA reads as TGTGCCAGCAGTTACGGGACAGGGGCCAATGAGCAGTTCTTC.

There are a few counts of this clone. In DNA, the CDR3 is TGTGCCAGCAGGGGGGACAGGGCACGTTCCTACGAGCAGTACTTC. It codes for CASRGDRARSYEQYF. The V call is TRBV2, the J call TRBJ2-7; TRBD1 matches at 9 bases. The CDR3 extends over 15 amino acids. V lost 6 bases, J lost 1 base, and 7 bases stayed unmatched. Germline V gene sequence: CDR1 SNHLY, CDR2 FYNNEI.

The chain is built from TRBV6-6 and TRBJ1-2; 10 bases align to TRBD1. The CDR3 is 15 residues long. Germline loops: CDR1 MNHNY, CDR2 SVGAGI (reference sequence). J lost 4 bases, V lost 5 bases, and 7 bases had no gene match. The DNA for the CDR3 is TGTGCCAGCAGTCAGAGGGACAGGGGATTCTATGGCTACACCTTC. Translated: CASSQRDRGFYGYTF.

This chain joins TRBV28 and TRBJ1-2; 8 positions agree with TRBD1. V shed 4 bases, J shed 6 bases, and the junction held 13 bases outside the gene matches. This CDR3 region has 16 residues. CDR1 and CDR2 (germline): MDHEN, SYDVKM. The CDR3 region is CASSSGQGNWLDGYTF. The CDR3 nucleotides read TGTGCCAGCAGTTCCGGACAGGGTAATTGGTTGGATGGCTACACCTTC.

This clone was counted a few times. The V gene is TRBV6-1, the J gene TRBJ2-4, with D tentatively TRBD1 (6 bases). The germline V and J ends were trimmed by 3 bases and 7 bases, with 13 bases remaining between them. Germline CDR1 reads MNHNS; CDR2 reads SASEGT. The CDR3 length is 14 residues. CDR3 DNA sequence: TGTGCCAGCAGTGAGTACAGGGATCAGAACATTCAGTACTTC. Translation: CASSEYRDQNIQYF.